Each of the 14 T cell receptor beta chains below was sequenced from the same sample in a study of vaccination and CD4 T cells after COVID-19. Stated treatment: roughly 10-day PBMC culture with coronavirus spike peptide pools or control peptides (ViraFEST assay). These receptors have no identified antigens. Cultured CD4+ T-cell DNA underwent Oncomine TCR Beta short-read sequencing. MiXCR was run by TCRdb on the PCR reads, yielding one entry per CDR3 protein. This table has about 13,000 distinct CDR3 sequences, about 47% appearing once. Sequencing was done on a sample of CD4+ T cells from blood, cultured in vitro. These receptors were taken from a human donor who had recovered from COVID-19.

The DNA of the CDR3 is TGTGCCAGCAGTCAAAATAGCAATCAGCCCCAGCATTTT. Encoded protein: CASSQNSNQPQHF. The chain carries TRBV6-1 and TRBJ1-5; D is unclear. Between the trimmed V and J ends, which lost 5 bases and 0 bases, there was a span of 5 bases. This CDR3 is built from 13 residues. Germline lookup yields CDR1 MNHNS and CDR2 SASEGT.

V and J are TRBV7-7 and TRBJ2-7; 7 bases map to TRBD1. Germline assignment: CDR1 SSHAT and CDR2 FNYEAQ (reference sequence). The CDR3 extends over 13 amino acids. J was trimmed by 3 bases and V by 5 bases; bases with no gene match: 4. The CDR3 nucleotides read TGTGCCAGCAGCCTAAGACAGGGCTACGAGCAGTACTTC. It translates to CASSLRQGYEQYF.

The CDR3 loop is CSVPLVSSGRRNEQFF. DNA of the CDR3: TGCAGCGTTCCTTTGGTTAGTAGCGGGAGGAGGAATGAGCAGTTCTTC. The V call is TRBV29-1, the J call TRBJ2-1, with 10 bases aligning to TRBD2. After removal of 5 bases from V and 7 bases from J, the junction contained 14 bases not matched to a gene. Per the germline V gene, CDR1 is SQVTM and CDR2 is ANQGSEA. The CDR3 is 16 residues long.

The CDR3 DNA reads TGTGCCAGCAGTGAAAGGATGGGGTCTGGCACTGAAGCTTTCTTT. Its translation: CASSERMGSGTEAFF. The V call is TRBV2, the J call TRBJ1-1; D gene unclear. Germline V gene lookup returns CDR1 SNHLY and CDR2 FYNNEI. The V gene lost 2 bases and the J gene lost 4 bases, with 14 bases spanning the gap. The length of the CDR3 is 15 residues.

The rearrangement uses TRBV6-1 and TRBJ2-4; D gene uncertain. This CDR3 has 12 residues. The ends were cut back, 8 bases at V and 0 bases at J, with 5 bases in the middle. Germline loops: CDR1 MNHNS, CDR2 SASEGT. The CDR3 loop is CASQIAKNIQYF. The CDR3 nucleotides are TGTGCCAGCCAGATAGCCAAAAACATTCAGTACTTC.

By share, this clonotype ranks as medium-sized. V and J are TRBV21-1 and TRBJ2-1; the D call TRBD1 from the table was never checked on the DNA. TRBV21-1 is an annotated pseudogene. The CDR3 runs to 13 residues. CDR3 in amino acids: CASSRGQGNEQFF. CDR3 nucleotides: TGTGCCAGCAGCAGAGGACAGGGGAATGAGCAGTTCTTC.

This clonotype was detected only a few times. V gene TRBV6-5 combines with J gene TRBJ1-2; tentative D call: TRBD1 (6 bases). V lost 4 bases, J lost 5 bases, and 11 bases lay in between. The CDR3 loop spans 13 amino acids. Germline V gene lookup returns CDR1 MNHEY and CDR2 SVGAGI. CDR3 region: CASSSEGEYGYTF. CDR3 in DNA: TGTGCCAGCAGTTCCGAGGGGGAATATGGCTACACCTTC.

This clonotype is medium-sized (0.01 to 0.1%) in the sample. The CDR3, as DNA: TGTGCCAGCAGTGAAATGAGCTACAATCAGCCCCAGCATTTT. Translation gives CASSEMSYNQPQHF. This chain connects TRBV6-1 to TRBJ1-5, with D uncertain. Trimming cost V 2 bases and J 3 bases, with 8 bases left between them. This CDR3 spans 14 amino acids. The germline gives CDR1 MNHNS, CDR2 SASEGT.

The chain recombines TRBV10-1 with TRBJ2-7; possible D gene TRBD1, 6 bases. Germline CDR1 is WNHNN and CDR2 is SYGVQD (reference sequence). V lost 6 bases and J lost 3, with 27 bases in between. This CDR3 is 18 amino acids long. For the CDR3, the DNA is TGCGCCAGCAGGACAATCGGCAAGGCGAAGAAACAGGGCTACGAGCAGTACTTC. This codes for CASRTIGKAKKQGYEQYF.

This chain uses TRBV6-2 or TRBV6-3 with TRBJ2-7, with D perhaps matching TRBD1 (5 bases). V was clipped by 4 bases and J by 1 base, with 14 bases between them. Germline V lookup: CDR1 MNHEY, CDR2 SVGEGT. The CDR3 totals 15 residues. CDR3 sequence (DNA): TGTGCCAGCAGTTCCCCCTCCCGGACATCCTACGAGCAGTACTTC. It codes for CASSSPSRTSYEQYF.

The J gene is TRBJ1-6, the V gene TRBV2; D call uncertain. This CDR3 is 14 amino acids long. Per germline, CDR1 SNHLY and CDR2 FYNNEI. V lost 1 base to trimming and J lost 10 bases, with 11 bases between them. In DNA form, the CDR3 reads TGTGCCAGCAGTGAAGAGGCGGGTCCCTCACCCCTCCACTTT. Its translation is CASSEEAGPSPLHF.

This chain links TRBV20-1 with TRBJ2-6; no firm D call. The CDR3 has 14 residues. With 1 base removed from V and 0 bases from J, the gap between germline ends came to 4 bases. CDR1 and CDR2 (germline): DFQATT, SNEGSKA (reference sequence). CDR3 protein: CSARVDSGANVLTF. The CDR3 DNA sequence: TGCAGTGCTAGAGTCGACTCTGGGGCCAACGTCCTGACTTTC.

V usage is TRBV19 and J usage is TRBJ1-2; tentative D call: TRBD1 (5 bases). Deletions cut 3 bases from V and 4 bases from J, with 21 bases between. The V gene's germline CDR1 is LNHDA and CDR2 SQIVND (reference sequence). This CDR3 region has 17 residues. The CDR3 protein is CASSIGGGREGVYGYTF. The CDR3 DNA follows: TGTGCCAGTAGTATCGGCGGAGGGCGGGAAGGGGTCTATGGCTACACCTTC.

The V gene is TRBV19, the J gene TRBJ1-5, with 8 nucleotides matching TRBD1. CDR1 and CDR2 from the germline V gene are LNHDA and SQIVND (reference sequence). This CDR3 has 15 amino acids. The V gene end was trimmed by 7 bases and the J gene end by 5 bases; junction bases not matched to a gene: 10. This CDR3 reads CASNKWTGSYQPQHF. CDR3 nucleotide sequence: TGTGCCAGTAACAAGTGGACAGGGTCGTATCAGCCCCAGCATTTT.